This paragraph reports one TCR beta chain. The antigen this receptor binds is unknown. No quality values exist for individual bases; no much larger clone is one base distant. This record comes from a study of blood T cell repertoires in COVID-19 (TCRdb year 2020). Regarding the study in general: Samples from collaborators originated in the United States, Italy and Spain and spanned both the acute and convalescent phases of COVID-19. The prospective study material was composed of cDNA or gDNA derived from T cells, B-cell-depleted T cells, or PBMCs. Subjects who had been exposed to COVID-19, were actively infected with it, or had recovered from it provided the deeply sampled blood TCRbeta repertoires that made up the dataset. The repertoires were made available in a free public database intended to serve as a resource for research on the immune response to SARS-CoV-2. The samples were drawn from the first 160 participants of the ongoing ImmuneRACE study and from roughly 1,300 subjects provided by 6 global collaborators. Nearly every sample came with metadata listing a de-identified subject ID, COVID-19 status, age in years and sex. Where available, HLA class I and class II types were taken from metadata supplied by the sample provider and were not determined by assay-based typing.

TCRbeta CDR3 regions were amplified from genomic DNA by means of the immunoSEQ Assay, a bias-controlled multiplex PCR. The authors' pipeline ran thus. The number of nucleated cells in each sample was estimated by amplification of reference gene primers within the assay. Sequence reads were collapsed and filtered to measure the absolute abundance of every unique TCRbeta CDR3 rearrangement. Productive Simpson clonality was computed per sample as the square root of Simpson's diversity index over productive rearrangements. In its TCRdb copy, this immuneACCESS table keeps in-frame sequences only and misses some clones. Where compared with another copy, unresolved V genes explain less than half of these, and the others have no known cause. V and J calls and clone size are those listed in that table; D and trimming were worked out from the DNA. The sample table holds around 250,000 clones, of which around nine tenths were seen once. The ten largest make up 1.5% to 2% of the sample.

At the junction V is shortened by 8 bases and J by 3 bases; bases outside the gene matches: 8. The CDR3 runs 15 residues from the cysteine to the phenylalanine. The only DNA kept is the CDR3, 45 bases in frame from the first base. Sequences SGHAT (CDR1) and FQNNGV (CDR2) are obtained from the germline V gene. Samples from volunteer blood donors who had recovered from COVID-19 were contributed by a second Seattle source. The collaborating institutions used their own protocols to collect whole blood in K2EDTA tubes. For TCRbeta analysis, collaborators shipped samples in one of three forms: frozen whole blood, isolated PBMCs, or DNA extracted from either of those sample types. Beyond this particular receptor, the publication reports: The quantity of clinical and demographic metadata differed by source and by participant and was supplied without curation.

The sequence came from a woman aged 55-70 years who had recovered from COVID-19. Sample: peripheral blood. The V and J segments used are TRBV11-2 and TRBJ2-7; TRBD1 agrees with 12 junctional bases. This receptor has the CDR3 CASGGGTGGFYEQYF. The sequenced DNA: TGTGCCAGCGGAGGGGGGACAGGGGGCTTCTACGAGCAGTACTTC.